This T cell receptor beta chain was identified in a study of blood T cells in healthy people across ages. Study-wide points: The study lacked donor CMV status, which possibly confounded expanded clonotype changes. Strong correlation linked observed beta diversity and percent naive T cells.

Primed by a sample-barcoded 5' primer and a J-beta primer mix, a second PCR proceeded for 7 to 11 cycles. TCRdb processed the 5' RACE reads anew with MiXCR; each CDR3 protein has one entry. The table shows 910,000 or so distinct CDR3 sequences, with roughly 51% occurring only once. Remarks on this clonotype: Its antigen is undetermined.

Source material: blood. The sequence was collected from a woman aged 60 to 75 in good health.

CDR3 region: CASSLAPSKGADTQYF. In DNA form, the CDR3 reads TGTGCCAGCAGCTTAGCGCCCAGCAAAGGGGCAGATACGCAGTATTTT. This chain uses TRBV7-2 with TRBJ2-3; D is perhaps TRBD1 (5 bases). From germline, CDR1 is SGHTA and CDR2 FQGNSA. The CDR3 has 16 amino acids. Trimming pared 0 bases from V and 4 bases from J, leaving 14 bases between. Using reference TRBV7-2 and TRBJ2-3 for the parts outside the CDR3, the full variable domain is GAGVSQSPSNKVTEKGKDVELRCDPISGHTALYWYRQSLGQGLEFLIYFQGNSAPDKSGLPSDRFSAERTGGSVSTLTIQRTQQEDSAVYLCASSLAPSKGADTQYFGPGTRLTVL.